This TCR beta chain was identified during a study of blood T cell repertoires in COVID-19. Study-wide context: The United States, Italy and Spain provided the acute and convalescent COVID-19 samples. PBMCs, B-cell-depleted T cells, or T cells provided the cDNA or gDNA that made up the material.

As processed by the authors: From reference gene primer amplification, estimates of nucleated cell counts were derived. Assay: immunoSEQ multiplex PCR; the TCRdb copy retains only in-frame clones and omits some. That table gives V, J and clone size, and the DNA gave D and trimming. There are approximately 100,000 clones in the sample; roughly 83% occur only once, and roughly 25% lies in the top ten. Germline V lookup: CDR1 SGHAT, CDR2 FQNNGV. This CDR3 is built from 16 residues. J was trimmed by 2 bases and V by 4 bases; bases with no gene match: 5. Specimen: peripheral blood. The genes are TRBV11-2 and TRBJ2-7; 13 nucleotides match TRBD2. This receptor was obtained from a human donor in a cohort sampled during active COVID-19. CDR3 DNA: TGTGCCAGCAGCTCCGTCGGACTAGCGGGGGCCTACGAGCAGTACTTC. This sequence encodes CASSSVGLAGAYEQYF.